Below, 8 T cell receptor beta chains from the same sample are listed, as sequenced in a study of T cells after posttransplantation cyclophosphamide. Measured with immunoSEQ multiplex PCR; TCRdb has only the in-frame clones, and not every one. The sample has more than 3,000 clones, over 85% seen once. Sequencing input: naive CD4+ T cells sorted from PBMCs. These receptors were taken from a man aged 50 or older.

The genes are TRBV25-1 and TRBJ2-5; no firm D call. V was shortened by 4 bases and J by 3 bases, with 3 bases between the two germline ends. Germline V lookup: CDR1 MGHDK, CDR2 SYGVNS. The CDR3 contains 11 residues. CDR3 in DNA: TGTGCCAGCAGTGTAAAAGAGACCCAGTACTTC. It encodes CASSVKETQYF.

The chain recombines TRBV5-5 with TRBJ1-2; D remains ambiguous. Per the germline V gene, CDR1 is SGHKS and CDR2 is YYEKEE (reference sequence). The CDR3 has 14 residues. Trimming took 0 bases from V and 3 from J, leaving 9 bases between them. The CDR3 loop is CASSLGRGYYGYTF. The DNA of the CDR3 is TGTGCCAGCAGCTTGGGCCGCGGGTACTATGGCTACACCTTC.

The genes are TRBV29-1 and TRBJ2-1; TRBD2 might be the D (6 bases). The CDR3 loop spans 14 amino acids. CDR1 and CDR2 (germline): SQVTM, ANQGSEA. Deletions cut 4 bases from V and 9 bases from J, with 19 bases between. CDR3 amino acids: CSVVGTYVGGEQFF. CDR3 nucleotide sequence: TGCAGCGTTGTTGGGACCTACGTCGGGGGTGAGCAGTTCTTC.

The gene calls are TRBV27 and TRBJ2-5, with D possibly TRBD2 on 6 matching bases. The germline V gene has CDR1 MNHEY and CDR2 SMNVEV (reference sequence). Trimming took 5 bases from V and 3 from J, leaving 13 bases between them. The CDR3 totals 14 residues. The CDR3 reads CASSPGLGEETQYF. CDR3 DNA sequence: TGTGCCAGCAGTCCGGGACTTGGAGAAGAGACCCAGTACTTC.

This chain joins TRBV19 and TRBJ1-2; D uncertain. V was shortened by 3 bases and J by 8 bases, with 16 bases between the two germline ends. Germline CDR1 reads LNHDA; CDR2 reads SQIVND (reference sequence). This CDR3 region has 14 residues. CDR3 loop: CASSIREAMGGYTF. The CDR3 DNA is TGTGCCAGTAGTATCCGGGAGGCAATGGGCGGCTACACCTTC.

This chain links TRBV6-1 with TRBJ2-7; 8 positions match TRBD2. Per germline, CDR1 MNHNS and CDR2 SASEGT. Unmatched junction bases numbered 8, after V lost 8 bases and J lost 2 bases. This CDR3 has 14 residues. CDR3 nucleotide sequence: TGTGCCAGCTCAAGCGGGGGCGCTACCTACGAGCAGTACTTC. It codes for CASSSGGATYEQYF.

The gene calls are TRBV19 and TRBJ1-2, with 7 bases lining up with TRBD1. V was pared by 5 bases and J by 5 bases, with 5 bases of the junction left unmatched. This CDR3 spans 13 amino acids. Germline V lookup: CDR1 LNHDA, CDR2 SQIVND (reference sequence). The CDR3 loop is CASSLTGHYGYTF. The CDR3 DNA is TGTGCCAGTAGTTTGACAGGGCATTATGGCTACACCTTC.

The chain uses TRBV2 and TRBJ2-7; D is unclear. V was clipped by 1 base and J by 0 bases, with 10 bases between them. Germline CDR1 is SNHLY and CDR2 is FYNNEI. The CDR3 is 15 amino acids. CDR3 amino acids: CASSEGAASSYEQYF. The CDR3 coding sequence is TGTGCCAGCAGTGAAGGGGCAGCCAGCTCCTACGAGCAGTACTTC.